These T cell receptor beta chains were read from a single sample in a study of OX40 agonist ivuxolimab in advanced cancers. Produced via immunoSEQ multiplex PCR; TCRdb's table is partial and in-frame only. The sample holds 40,000 to 60,000 clones, nearly 80% seen once. The specimen comprised CD4+ or CD8+ T cells sorted from blood, sampled in a trial of the OX40 agonist ivuxolimab. Source of these receptors: an adult with an advanced solid tumor such as melanoma, head and neck, liver or kidney cancer. CDR3s include the opening cysteine and the closing phenylalanine or tryptophan. A D gene is named only where the DNA matches it firmly. Clone sizes are given selectively: once, few, many, or a class where the clone is expanded.

J gene,D gene,clone size,V gene,CDR3 protein,CDR3 DNA
TRBJ1-1,-,-,TRBV4-1,CASRQTDVNTEAFF,TGCGCCAGCAGACAGACGGATGTGAACACTGAAGCTTTCTTT
TRBJ1-1,-,few,TRBV2,CASSGNGGLGTEAFF,TGTGCCAGCAGTGGGAATGGGGGGCTCGGCACTGAAGCTTTCTTT
TRBJ1-1,-,-,TRBV27,CASRKGGTEAFF,TGTGCCAGCAGGAAGGGTGGGACTGAAGCTTTCTTT
TRBJ1-1,-,-,TRBV2,CASSQGRASTEAFF,TGTGCCAGCAGTCAGGGCAGGGCGAGCACTGAAGCTTTCTTT
TRBJ2-3,-,-,TRBV27,CASSLMTPQSTDTQYF,TGTGCCAGCAGTTTAATGACGCCACAGAGCACAGATACGCAGTATTTT
TRBJ1-2,TRBD1,-,TRBV6-5,CASTKKQGIRDGYTF,TGTGCCAGCACTAAAAAACAGGGGATAAGGGACGGCTACACCTTC
TRBJ2-1,-,-,TRBV15,CATSRETIGDEQFF,TGTGCCACCAGCAGAGAAACTATTGGGGATGAGCAGTTCTTC
TRBJ1-5,-,-,TRBV2,CASSEAYRYQPQHF,TGTGCCAGCAGTGAAGCGTACAGGTATCAGCCCCAGCATTTT
TRBJ2-5,-,once,TRBV7-9,CASSLPLADSYQETQYF,TGTGCCAGCAGCTTACCCCTAGCCGATTCGTACCAAGAGACCCAGTACTTC
TRBJ2-7,-,-,TRBV10-2,CASSESSGTTYEQYF,TGCGCCAGCAGTGAGTCCTCCGGGACAACCTACGAGCAGTACTTC
TRBJ1-1,-,-,TRBV9,CASSVASPVTSTEAFF,TGTGCCAGCAGCGTAGCCAGCCCGGTGACGAGTACTGAAGCTTTCTTT
TRBJ1-4,-,-,TRBV7-7,CASSPLGDPEKLFF,TGTGCCAGCAGCCCGCTAGGGGATCCGGAAAAACTGTTTTTT
TRBJ1-3,TRBD1,-,TRBV2,CASSAIRGGNTIYF,TGTGCCAGCAGTGCGATCAGGGGGGGAAACACCATATATTTT